This TCR beta chain emerged from a study of T cell clonotyping in hematopoietic cell transplantation. Recipients were bled about 28 days pretransplant and at posttransplant days 30, 100, 180. Relative to its sample, this clone is medium-sized (0.01 to 0.1%). The J segment lost 2 bases and the V segment lost 6 bases, leaving 5 bases of the junction unmatched. Per the germline V gene, CDR1 is MDHEN and CDR2 is SYDVKM. CDR3 length: 15 amino acids. Only in-frame clones appear in the TCRdb table, and some are missing; sequencing was by immunoSEQ multiplex PCR. The data hold 5,700 or so clones, with about three quarters observed a single time.

Sequenced here: PBMCs, sampled 100 days after allogeneic stem cell transplant. The rearrangement links TRBV28 to TRBJ2-2, with 8 bases lining up with TRBD2. This receptor was obtained from a male patient in his fifties who had an allogeneic stem cell transplant from an unrelated donor, so the T cells may come from the graft donor. Some clones in this sample may be carry-over from other donors' samples. CDR3 DNA: TGTGCCAGCAGACCCGGACTAGCAAACACCGGGGAGCTGTTTTTT. Protein sequence: CASRPGLANTGELFF.